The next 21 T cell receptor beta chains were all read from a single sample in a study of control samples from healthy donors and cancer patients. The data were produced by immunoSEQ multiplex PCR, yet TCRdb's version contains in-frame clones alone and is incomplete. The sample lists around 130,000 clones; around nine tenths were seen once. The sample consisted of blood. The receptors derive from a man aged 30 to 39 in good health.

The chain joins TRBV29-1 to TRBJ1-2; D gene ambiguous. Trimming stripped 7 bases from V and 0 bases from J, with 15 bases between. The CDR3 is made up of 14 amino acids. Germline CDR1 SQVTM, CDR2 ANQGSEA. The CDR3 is CSADAGSPNYGYTF. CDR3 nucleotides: TGCAGCGCTGACGCGGGGTCTCCTAACTATGGCTACACCTTC.

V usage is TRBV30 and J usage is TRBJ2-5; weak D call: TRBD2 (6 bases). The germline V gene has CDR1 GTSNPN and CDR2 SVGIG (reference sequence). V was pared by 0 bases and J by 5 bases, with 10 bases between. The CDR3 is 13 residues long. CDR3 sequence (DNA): TGTGCCTGGAGTGTTGGAGGGCAGGAGACCCAGTACTTC. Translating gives CAWSVGGQETQYF.

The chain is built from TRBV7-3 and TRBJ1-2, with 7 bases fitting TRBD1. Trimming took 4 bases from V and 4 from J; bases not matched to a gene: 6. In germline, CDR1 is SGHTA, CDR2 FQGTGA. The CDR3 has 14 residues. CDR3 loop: CASSSSGTAYGYTF. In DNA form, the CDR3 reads TGTGCCAGCAGCTCCTCCGGGACAGCCTATGGCTACACCTTC.

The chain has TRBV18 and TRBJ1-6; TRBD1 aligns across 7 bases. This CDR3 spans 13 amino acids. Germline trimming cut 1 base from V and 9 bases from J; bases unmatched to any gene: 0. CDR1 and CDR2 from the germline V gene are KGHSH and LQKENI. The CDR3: CASSPQGASPLHF. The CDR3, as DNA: TGTGCCAGCTCACCACAGGGGGCTTCACCCCTCCACTTT.

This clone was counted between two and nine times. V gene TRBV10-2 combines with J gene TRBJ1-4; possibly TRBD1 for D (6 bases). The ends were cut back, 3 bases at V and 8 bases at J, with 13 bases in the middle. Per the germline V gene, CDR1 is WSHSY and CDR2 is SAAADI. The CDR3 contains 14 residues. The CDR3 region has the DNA TGCGCCAGCAGTGAAGGGGCAGGGGTGGAAAAACTGTTTTTT. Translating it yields CASSEGAGVEKLFF.

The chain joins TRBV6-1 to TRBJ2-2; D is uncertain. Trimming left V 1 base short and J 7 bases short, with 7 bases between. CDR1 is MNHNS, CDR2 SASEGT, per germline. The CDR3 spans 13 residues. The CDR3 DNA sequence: TGTGCCAGCAGTGAAGGCCCGAGCGGGGAGCTGTTTTTT. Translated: CASSEGPSGELFF.

Here the CDR3 reads CASSFEPGQINTGELFF. In nucleotides, the CDR3 is TGTGCCAGCAGCTTCGAACCGGGACAGATAAACACCGGGGAGCTGTTTTTT. The chain joins TRBV5-8 to TRBJ2-2; 7 nucleotides match TRBD1. The CDR3 extends over 17 amino acids. Looked up from germline, CDR1 is SGHTS and CDR2 is YDEGEE. With 2 bases clipped from V and 2 bases from J, the junction kept 9 bases outside the gene matches. The full variable domain, rest sourced from reference TRBV5-8 and TRBJ2-2, is EAGVTQSPTHLIKTRGQQATLRCSPISGHTSVYWYQQALGLGLQFLLWYDEGEERNRGNFPPRFSGRQFPNYSSELNVNALELEDSALYLCASSFEPGQINTGELFFGEGSRLTVL.

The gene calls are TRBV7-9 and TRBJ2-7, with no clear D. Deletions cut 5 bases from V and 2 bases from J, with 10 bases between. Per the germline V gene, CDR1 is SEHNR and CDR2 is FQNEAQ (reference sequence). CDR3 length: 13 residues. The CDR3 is CASSANVAYEQYF. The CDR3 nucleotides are TGTGCCAGCAGCGCGAACGTGGCCTACGAGCAGTACTTC.

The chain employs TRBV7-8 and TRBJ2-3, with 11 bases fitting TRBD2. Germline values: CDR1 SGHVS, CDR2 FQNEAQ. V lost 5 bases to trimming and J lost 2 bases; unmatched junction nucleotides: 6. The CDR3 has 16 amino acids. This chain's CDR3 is CASSLLTSGATDTQYF. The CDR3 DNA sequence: TGTGCCAGCAGCCTCCTGACTAGCGGGGCCACAGATACGCAGTATTTT. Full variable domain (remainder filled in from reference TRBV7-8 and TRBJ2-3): GAGVSQSPRYKVAKRGQDVALRCDPISGHVSLFWYQQALGQGPEFLTYFQNEAQLDKSGLPSDRFFAERPEGSVSTLKIQRTQQEDSAVYLCASSLLTSGATDTQYFGPGTRLTVL.

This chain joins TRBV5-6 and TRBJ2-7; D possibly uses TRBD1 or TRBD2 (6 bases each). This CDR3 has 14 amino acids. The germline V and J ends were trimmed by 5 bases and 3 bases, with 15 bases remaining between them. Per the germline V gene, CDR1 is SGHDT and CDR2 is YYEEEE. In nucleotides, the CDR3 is TGTGCCAGCAGAGAAAGGGGGGCCGGCTACGAGCAGTACGTC. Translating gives CASRERGAGYEQYV.

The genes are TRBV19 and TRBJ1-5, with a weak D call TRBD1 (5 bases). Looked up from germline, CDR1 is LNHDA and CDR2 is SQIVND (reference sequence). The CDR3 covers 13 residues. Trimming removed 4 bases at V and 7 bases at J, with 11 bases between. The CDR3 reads CASSRQGPQPQHF. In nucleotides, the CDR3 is TGTGCCAGTAGTAGGCAGGGACCCCAGCCCCAGCATTTT.

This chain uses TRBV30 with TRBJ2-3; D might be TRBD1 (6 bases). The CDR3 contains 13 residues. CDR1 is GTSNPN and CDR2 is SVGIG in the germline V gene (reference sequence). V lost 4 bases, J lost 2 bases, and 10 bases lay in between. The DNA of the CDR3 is TGTGCCTGGAACAGGGCTACCACAGATACGCAGTATTTT. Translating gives CAWNRATTDTQYF.

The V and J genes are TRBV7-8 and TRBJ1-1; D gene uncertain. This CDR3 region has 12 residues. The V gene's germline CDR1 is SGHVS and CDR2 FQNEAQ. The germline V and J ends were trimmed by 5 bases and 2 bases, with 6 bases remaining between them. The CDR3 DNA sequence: TGTGCCAGCAGCCTCCAAAACACTGAAGCTTTCTTT. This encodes CASSLQNTEAFF.

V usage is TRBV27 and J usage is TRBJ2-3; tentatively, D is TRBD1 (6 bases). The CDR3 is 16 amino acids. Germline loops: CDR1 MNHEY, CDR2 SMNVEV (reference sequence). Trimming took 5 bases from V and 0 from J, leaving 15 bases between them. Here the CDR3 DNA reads TGTGCCAGCAGTGAACAGGGAATCTTTAGCACAGATACGCAGTATTTT. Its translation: CASSEQGIFSTDTQYF.

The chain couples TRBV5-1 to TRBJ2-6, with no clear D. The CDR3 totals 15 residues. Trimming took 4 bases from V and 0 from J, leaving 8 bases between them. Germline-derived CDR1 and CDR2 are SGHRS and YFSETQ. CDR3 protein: CASSAKSSGANVLTF. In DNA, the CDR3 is TGCGCCAGCAGCGCTAAGAGCTCTGGGGCCAACGTCCTGACTTTC. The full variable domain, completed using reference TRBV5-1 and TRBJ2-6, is KAGVTQTPRYLIKTRGQQVTLSCSPISGHRSVSWYQQTPGQGLQFLFEYFSETQRNKGNFPGRFSGRQFSNSRSEMNVSTLELGDSALYLCASSAKSSGANVLTFGAGSRLTVL.

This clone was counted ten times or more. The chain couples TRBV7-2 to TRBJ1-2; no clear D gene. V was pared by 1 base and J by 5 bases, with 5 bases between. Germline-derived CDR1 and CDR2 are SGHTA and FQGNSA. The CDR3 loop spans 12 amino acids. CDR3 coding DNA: TGTGCCAGCAGCTTAGAGACGTATGGCTACACCTTC. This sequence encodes CASSLETYGYTF.

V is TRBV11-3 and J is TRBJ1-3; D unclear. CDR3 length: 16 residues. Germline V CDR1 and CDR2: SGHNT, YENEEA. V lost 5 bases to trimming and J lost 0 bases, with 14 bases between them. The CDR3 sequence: CASSRAFTHSGNTIYF. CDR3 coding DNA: TGTGCCAGCAGCCGAGCCTTTACTCACTCTGGAAACACCATATATTTT.

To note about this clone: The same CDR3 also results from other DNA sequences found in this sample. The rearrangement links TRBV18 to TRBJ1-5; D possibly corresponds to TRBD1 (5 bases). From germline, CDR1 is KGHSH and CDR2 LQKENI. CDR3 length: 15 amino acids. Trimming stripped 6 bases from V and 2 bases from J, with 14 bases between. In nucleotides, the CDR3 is TGTGCCAGCTCCCCCGGCGGAGGGGGCAATCAGCCCCAGCATTTT. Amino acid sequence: CASSPGGGGNQPQHF.

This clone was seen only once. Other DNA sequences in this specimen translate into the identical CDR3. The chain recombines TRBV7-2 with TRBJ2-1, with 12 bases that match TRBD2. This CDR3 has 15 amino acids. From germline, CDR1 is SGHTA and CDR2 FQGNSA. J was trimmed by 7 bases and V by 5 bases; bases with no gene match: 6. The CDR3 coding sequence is TGTGCCAGCAGCCCTAGCGGGGGGGCCAGGAATGAGCAGTTCTTC. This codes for CASSPSGGARNEQFF.

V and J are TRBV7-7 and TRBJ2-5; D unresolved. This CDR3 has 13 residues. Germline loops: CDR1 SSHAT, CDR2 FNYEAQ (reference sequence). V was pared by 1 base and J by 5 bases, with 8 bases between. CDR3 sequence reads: CASSLGGSETQYF. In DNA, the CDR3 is TGTGCCAGCAGCTTAGGGGGTTCGGAGACCCAGTACTTC.

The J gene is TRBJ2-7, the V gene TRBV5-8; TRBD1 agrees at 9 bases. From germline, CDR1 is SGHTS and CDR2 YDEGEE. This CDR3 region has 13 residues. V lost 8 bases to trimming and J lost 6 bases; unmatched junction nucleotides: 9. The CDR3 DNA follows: TGTGCCAGTAGTGCGGGACAGGGTGGCGAGCAGTACGTC. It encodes CASSAGQGGEQYV.